This T cell receptor beta chain was captured in a study of tumor-infiltrating lymphocytes in primary liver carcinoma. Study details: Men as well as women, aged 30 to 69 years, made up the patients. Among the tumors, stages were T1-T3 N0M0 and sizes roughly 4.2 to 11 cm.

The germline V gene encodes CDR1 SGHNT and CDR2 YENEEA. This CDR3 has 14 amino acids. As regards this clonotype: Its antigen is unidentified. Compared with germline, one end of the junction differs, possibly owing to a read error.

The roughly 17-32 mg bulk tissue piece was not sorted before simultaneous RNA and DNA extraction. Study-wide findings and caveats: Blood's top-250-clone fraction was significantly lower than that of tumors (p = 0.039). Just around 7-24% of top clones spanned all five tumor regions.

TCR beta cDNA was made from approximately 500 ng total RNA with a constant-region primer. What produced the TCR beta libraries was three nested multiplex PCR rounds using slightly modified ARM-PCR. The study ran its first two PCR rounds for roughly 11 cycles each, using TRBV1-TRBV30 forward primers and a C-beta reverse primer. TCRdb reprocessed the multiplex PCR reads with MiXCR, giving one entry per CDR3 protein. The sample has about 41,000 distinct CDR3 sequences, over 70% seen once. The sample was liver tumor tissue from sampling region 2. The sample's subset: tumor region T2, inferior pole. The origin of this receptor is a middle-aged man with primary liver carcinoma and hepatitis B virus infection. The V gene is TRBV11-3, the J gene TRBJ2-1; D gene uncertain. This CDR3 is CASSLGLSNNEQLF. The CDR3 region has the DNA TGTGCCAGCAGCTTAGGACTCAGCAACAATGAGCAGCTCTTC.